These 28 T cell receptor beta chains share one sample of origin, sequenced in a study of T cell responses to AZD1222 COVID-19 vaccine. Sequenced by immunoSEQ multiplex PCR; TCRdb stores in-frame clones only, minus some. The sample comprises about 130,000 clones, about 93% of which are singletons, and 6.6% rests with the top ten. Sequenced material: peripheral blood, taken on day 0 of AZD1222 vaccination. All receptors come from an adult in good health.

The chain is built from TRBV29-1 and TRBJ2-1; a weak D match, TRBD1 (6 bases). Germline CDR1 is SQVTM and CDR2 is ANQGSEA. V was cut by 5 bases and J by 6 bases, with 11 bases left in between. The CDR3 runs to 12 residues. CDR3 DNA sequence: TGCAGCGTTACGACAGGTCTCAATGAGCAGTTCTTC. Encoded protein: CSVTTGLNEQFF.

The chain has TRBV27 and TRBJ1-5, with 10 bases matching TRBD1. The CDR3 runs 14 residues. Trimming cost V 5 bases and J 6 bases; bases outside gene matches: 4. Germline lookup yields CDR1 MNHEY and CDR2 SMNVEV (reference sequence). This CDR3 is CASSIGQGGQPQHF. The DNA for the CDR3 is TGTGCCAGCAGTATCGGACAGGGGGGTCAGCCCCAGCATTTT.

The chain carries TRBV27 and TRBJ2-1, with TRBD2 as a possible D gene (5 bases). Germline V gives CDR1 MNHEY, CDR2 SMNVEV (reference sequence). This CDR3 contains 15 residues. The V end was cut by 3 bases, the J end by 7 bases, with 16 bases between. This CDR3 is CASSFVRERANEQFF. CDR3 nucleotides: TGTGCCAGCAGTTTTGTGAGGGAACGTGCGAATGAGCAGTTCTTC.

CDR3 sequence reads: CASRAQYF. CDR3 coding DNA: TGTGCCAGCCGGGCCCAGTACTTC. The rearrangement joins TRBV7-3 to TRBJ2-5; no clear D. Germline values: CDR1 SGHTA, CDR2 FQGTGA. This CDR3 spans 8 amino acids. V was pared by 8 bases and J by 9 bases, with 4 bases between.

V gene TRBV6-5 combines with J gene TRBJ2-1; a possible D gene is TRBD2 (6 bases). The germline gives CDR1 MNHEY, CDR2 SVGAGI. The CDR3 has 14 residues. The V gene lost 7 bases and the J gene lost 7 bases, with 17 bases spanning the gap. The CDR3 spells CASIAPSRGNEQFF. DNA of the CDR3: TGTGCCAGCATAGCGCCCTCTCGGGGGAATGAGCAGTTCTTC.

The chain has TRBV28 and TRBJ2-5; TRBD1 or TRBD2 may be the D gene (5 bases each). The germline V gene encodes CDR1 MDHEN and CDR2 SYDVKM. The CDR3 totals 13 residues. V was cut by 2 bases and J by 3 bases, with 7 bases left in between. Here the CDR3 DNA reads TGTGCCAGCAGTTTAGAGGGGAAAGAGACCCAGTACTTC. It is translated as CASSLEGKETQYF.

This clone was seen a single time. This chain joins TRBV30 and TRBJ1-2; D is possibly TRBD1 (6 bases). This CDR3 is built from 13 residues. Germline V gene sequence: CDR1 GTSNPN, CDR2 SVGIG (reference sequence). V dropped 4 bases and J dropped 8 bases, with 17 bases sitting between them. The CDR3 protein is CAWNPIRGGGYTF. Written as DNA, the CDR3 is TGTGCCTGGAATCCCATCAGGGGAGGAGGCTACACCTTC.

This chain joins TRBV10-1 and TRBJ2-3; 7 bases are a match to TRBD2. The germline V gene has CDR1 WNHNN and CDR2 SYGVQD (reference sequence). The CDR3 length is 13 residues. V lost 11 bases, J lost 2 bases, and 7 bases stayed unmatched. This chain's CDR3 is CADQGGVTDTQYF. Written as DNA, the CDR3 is TGCGCCGACCAGGGAGGGGTCACAGATACGCAGTATTTT.

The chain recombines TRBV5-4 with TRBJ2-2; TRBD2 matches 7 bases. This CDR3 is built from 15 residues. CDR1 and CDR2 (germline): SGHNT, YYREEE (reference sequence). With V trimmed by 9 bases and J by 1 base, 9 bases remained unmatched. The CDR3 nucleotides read TGTGCCATCAATACGGGAGGTCGGAACACCGGGGAGCTGTTTTTT. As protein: CAINTGGRNTGELFF.

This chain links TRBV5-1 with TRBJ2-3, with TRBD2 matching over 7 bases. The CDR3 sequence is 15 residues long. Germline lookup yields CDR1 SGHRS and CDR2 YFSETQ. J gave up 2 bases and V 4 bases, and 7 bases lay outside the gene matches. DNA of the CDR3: TGCGCCAGCAGCGCACCCAGCGGGATCACAGATACGCAGTATTTT. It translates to CASSAPSGITDTQYF. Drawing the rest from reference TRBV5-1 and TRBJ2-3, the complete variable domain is KAGVTQTPRYLIKTRGQQVTLSCSPISGHRSVSWYQQTPGQGLQFLFEYFSETQRNKGNFPGRFSGRQFSNSRSEMNVSTLELGDSALYLCASSAPSGITDTQYFGPGTRLTVL.

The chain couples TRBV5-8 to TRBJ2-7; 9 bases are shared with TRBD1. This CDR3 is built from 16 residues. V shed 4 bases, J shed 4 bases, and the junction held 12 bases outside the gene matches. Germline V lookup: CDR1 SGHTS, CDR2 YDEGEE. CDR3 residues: CASSTRRGTGLYEQYF. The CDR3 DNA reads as TGTGCCAGCAGCACTCGAAGGGGGACAGGGTTGTACGAGCAGTACTTC.

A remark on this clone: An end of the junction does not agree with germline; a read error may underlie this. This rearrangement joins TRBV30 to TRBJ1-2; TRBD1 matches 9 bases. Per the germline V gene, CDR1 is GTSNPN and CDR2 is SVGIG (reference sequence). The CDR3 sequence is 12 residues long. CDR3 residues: CAGRQGDYGYTF. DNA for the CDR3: TGTGCCGGGAGACAGGGGGACTATGGCTACACCTTC.

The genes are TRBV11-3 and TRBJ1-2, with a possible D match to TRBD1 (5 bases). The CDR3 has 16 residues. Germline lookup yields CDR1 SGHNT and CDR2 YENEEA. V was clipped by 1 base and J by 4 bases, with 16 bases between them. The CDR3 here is CASSLVPGHPLYGYTF. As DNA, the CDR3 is TGTGCCAGCAGCTTAGTCCCCGGACATCCTCTCTATGGCTACACCTTC.

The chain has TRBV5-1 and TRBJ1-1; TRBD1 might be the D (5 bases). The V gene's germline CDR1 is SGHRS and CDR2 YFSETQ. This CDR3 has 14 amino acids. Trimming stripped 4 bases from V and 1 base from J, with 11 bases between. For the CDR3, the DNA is TGCGCCAGCAGCGAGAGACAGACGAACACTGAAGCTTTCTTT. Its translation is CASSERQTNTEAFF.

CDR3 sequence: CASSPFGQGGYGYTF. The CDR3, as DNA: TGTGCCAGCAGCCCATTCGGGCAGGGAGGGTATGGCTACACCTTC. The V and J genes are TRBV7-9 and TRBJ1-2, with D possibly TRBD1 on 5 matching bases. Germline CDR1 SEHNR, CDR2 FQNEAQ (reference sequence). The CDR3 is made up of 15 amino acids. Trimming removed 5 bases from V and 5 bases from J, with 18 bases in between. The variable domain in full, with the rest retrieved from reference TRBV7-9 and TRBJ1-2, is DTGVSQNPRHKITKRGQNVTFRCDPISEHNRLYWYRQTLGQGPEFLTYFQNEAQLEKSRLLSDRFSAERPKGSFSTLEIQRTEQGDSAMYLCASSPFGQGGYGYTFGSGTRLTVV.

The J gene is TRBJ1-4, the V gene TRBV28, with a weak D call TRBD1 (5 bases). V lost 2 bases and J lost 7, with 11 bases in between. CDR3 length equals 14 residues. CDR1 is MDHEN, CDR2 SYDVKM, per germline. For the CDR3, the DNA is TGTGCCAGCAGTTTAACGAGGGGTGGTGAAAAACTGTTTTTT. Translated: CASSLTRGGEKLFF.

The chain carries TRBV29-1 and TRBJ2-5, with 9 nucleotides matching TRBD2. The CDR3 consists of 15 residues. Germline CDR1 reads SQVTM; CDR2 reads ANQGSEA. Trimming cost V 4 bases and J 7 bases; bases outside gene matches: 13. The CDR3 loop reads CSVVPGTSPVGTQYF. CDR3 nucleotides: TGCAGCGTTGTCCCCGGGACTAGCCCCGTGGGGACCCAGTACTTC.

CDR3: CASRQGGGNTEAFF. CDR3 nucleotides: TGTGCCAGCAGACAAGGGGGCGGGAACACTGAAGCTTTCTTT. V and J are TRBV5-4 and TRBJ1-1; 7 positions agree with TRBD1. Germline CDR1 reads SGHNT; CDR2 reads YYREEE (reference sequence). J gave up 1 base and V 5 bases, and 5 bases lay outside the gene matches. CDR3 length equals 14 residues.

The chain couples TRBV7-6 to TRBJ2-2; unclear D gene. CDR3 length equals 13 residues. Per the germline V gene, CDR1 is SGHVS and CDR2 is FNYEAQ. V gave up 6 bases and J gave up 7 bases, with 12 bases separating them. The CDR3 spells CASRTTWNGELFF. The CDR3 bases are TGTGCCAGCAGAACAACCTGGAACGGGGAGCTGTTTTTT.

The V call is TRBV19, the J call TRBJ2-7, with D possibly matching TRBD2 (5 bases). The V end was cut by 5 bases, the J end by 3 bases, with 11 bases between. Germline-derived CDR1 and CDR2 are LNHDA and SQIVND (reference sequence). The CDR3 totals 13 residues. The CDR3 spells CASSYREGYEQYF. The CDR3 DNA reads TGTGCCAGTAGTTACCGGGAAGGCTACGAGCAGTACTTC.

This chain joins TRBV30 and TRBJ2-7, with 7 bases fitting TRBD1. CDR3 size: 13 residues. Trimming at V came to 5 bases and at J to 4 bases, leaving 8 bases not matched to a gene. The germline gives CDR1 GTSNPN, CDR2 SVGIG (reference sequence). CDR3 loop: CAWVRDRPYEQYF. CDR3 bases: TGTGCCTGGGTCCGGGACAGACCTTACGAGCAGTACTTC.

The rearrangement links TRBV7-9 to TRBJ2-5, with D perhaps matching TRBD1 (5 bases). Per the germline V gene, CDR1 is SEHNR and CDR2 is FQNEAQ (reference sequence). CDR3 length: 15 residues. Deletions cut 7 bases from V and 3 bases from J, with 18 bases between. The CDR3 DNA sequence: TGTGCCAGCACCATAAGCAGGGAAACCAAAGAGACCCAGTACTTC. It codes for CASTISRETKETQYF. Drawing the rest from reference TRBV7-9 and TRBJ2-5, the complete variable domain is DTGVSQNPRHKITKRGQNVTFRCDPISEHNRLYWYRQTLGQGPEFLTYFQNEAQLEKSRLLSDRFSAERPKGSFSTLEIQRTEQGDSAMYLCASTISRETKETQYFGPGTRLLVL.

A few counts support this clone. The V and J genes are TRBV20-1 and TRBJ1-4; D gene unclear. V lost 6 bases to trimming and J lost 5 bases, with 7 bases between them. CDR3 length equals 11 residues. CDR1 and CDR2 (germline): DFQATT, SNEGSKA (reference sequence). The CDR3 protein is CSANKNEKLFF. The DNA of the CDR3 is TGCAGTGCAAATAAGAATGAAAAACTGTTTTTT.

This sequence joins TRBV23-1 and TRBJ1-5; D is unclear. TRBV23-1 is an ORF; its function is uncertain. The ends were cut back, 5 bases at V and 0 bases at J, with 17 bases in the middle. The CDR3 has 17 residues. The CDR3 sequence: CASSSPERSLSNQPQHF. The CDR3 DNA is TGCGCCAGCAGTTCCCCGGAGAGGAGCCTTAGCAATCAGCCCCAGCATTTT.

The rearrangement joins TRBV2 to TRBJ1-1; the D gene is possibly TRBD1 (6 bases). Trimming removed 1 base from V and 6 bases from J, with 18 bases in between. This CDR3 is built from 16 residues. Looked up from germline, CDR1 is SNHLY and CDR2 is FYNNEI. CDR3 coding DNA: TGTGCCAGCAGTGAAGAGAAGGACGTGGACAGTCCTGAAGCTTTCTTT. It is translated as CASSEEKDVDSPEAFF.

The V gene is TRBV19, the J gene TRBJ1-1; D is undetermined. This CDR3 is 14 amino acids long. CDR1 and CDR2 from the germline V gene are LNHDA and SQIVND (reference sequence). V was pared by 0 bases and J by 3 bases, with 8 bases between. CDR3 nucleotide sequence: TGTGCCAGTAGTATAGATGGCCGAGACACTGAAGCTTTCTTT. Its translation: CASSIDGRDTEAFF.

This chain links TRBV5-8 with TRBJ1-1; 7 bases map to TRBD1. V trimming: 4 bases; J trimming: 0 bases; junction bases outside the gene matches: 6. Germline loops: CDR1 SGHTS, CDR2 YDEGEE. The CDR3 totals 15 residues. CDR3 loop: CASSPQGEMNTEAFF. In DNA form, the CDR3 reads TGTGCCAGCAGCCCGCAGGGGGAAATGAACACTGAAGCTTTCTTT.

The CDR3 is CASSGVIGTPNTGELFF. CDR3 nucleotide sequence: TGTGCCAGCAGTGGAGTAATCGGGACTCCGAACACCGGGGAGCTGTTTTTT. The rearrangement uses TRBV25-1 and TRBJ2-2, with a possible D match to TRBD2 (6 bases). This CDR3 is built from 17 residues. V lost 4 bases and J 0 bases, leaving 15 bases between the germline ends. Per germline, CDR1 MGHDK and CDR2 SYGVNS.